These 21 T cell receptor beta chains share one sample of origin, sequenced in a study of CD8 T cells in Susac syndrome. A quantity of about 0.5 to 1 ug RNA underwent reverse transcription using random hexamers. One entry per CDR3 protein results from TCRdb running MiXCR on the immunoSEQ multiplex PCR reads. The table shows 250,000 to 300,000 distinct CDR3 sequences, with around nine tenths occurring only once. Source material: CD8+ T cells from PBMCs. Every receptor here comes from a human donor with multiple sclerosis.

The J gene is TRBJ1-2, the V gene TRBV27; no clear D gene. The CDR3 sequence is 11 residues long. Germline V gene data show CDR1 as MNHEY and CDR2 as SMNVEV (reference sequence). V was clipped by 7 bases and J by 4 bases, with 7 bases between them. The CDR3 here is CASMGVYGYTF. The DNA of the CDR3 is TGTGCCAGCATGGGAGTCTATGGCTACACCTTC.

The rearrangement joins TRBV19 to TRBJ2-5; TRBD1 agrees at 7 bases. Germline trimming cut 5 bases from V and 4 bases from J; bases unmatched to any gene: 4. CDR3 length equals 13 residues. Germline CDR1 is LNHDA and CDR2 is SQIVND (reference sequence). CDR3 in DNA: TGTGCCAGTAGTCGACAGGGTTTAGAGACCCAGTACTTC. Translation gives CASSRQGLETQYF.

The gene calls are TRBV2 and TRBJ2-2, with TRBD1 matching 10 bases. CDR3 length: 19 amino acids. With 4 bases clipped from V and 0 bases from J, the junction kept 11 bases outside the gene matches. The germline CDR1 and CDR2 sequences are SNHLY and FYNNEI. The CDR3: CASSAPGQGVNSNTGELFF. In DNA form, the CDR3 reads TGTGCCAGCAGTGCACCAGGACAGGGGGTTAACTCGAACACCGGGGAGCTGTTTTTT.

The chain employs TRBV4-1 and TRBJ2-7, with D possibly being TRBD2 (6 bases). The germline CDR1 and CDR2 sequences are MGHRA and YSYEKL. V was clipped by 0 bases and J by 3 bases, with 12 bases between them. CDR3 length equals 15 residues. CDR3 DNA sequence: TGCGCCAGCAGCCAAGATACCGGGGGAAGCTACGAGCAGTACTTC. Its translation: CASSQDTGGSYEQYF.

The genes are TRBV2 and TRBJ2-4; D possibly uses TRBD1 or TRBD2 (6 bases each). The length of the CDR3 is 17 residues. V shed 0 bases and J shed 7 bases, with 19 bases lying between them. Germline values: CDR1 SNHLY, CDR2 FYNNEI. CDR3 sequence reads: CASSEAKWGAGGNIQYF. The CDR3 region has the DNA TGTGCCAGCAGTGAAGCGAAATGGGGGGCAGGAGGTAACATTCAGTACTTC.

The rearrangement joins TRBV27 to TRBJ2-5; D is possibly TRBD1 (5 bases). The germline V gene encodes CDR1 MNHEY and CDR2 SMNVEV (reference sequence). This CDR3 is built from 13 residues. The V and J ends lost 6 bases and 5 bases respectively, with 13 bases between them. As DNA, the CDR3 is TGTGCCAGCAGCCTAGGGGCTTGGGAGACCCAGTACTTC. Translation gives CASSLGAWETQYF.

For the CDR3, the DNA is TGTGCCAGCAGCCTCGAGTGGGAGGGCGACAATGAGCAGTTCTTC. Translating gives CASSLEWEGDNEQFF. The chain is built from TRBV28 and TRBJ2-1; 7 nucleotides agree with TRBD2. The V and J ends lost 6 bases and 5 bases, in that order; junction bases with no gene match: 10. This CDR3 contains 15 residues. Germline CDR1 MDHEN, CDR2 SYDVKM.

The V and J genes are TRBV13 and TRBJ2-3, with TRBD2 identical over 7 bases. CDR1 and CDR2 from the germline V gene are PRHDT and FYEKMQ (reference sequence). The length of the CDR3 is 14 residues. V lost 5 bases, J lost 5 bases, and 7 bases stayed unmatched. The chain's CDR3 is CASSLGLGVDTQYF. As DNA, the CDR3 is TGTGCCAGCAGCCTCGGACTAGGAGTAGATACGCAGTATTTT.

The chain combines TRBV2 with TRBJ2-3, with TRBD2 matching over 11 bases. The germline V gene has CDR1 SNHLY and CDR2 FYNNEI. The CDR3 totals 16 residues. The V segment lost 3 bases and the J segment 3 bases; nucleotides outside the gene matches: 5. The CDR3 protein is CASSDPGLAVTDTQYF. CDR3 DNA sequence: TGTGCCAGCAGTGATCCGGGACTAGCGGTTACAGATACGCAGTATTTT.

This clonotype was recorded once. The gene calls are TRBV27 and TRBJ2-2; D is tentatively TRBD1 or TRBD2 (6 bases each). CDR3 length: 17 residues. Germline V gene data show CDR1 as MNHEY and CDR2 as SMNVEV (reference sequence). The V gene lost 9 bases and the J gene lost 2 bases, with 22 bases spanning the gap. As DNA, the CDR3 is TGTGCCAGTACAAATGCTCGTCTGGGGGGCAACACCGGGGAGCTGTTTTTT. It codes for CASTNARLGGNTGELFF.

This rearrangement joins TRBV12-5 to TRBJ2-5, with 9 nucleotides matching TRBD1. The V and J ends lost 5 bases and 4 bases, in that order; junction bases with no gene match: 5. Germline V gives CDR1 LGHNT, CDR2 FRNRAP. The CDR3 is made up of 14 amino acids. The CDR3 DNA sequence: TGTGCTAGTGGTGGACAGGGGTCAGGAGAGACCCAGTACTTC. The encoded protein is CASGGQGSGETQYF.

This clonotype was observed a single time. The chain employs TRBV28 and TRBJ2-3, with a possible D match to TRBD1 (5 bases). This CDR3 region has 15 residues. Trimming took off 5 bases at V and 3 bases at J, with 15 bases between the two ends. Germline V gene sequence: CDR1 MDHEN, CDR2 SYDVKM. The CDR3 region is CASSQAGMRTDTQYF. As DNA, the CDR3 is TGTGCCAGCAGTCAGGCAGGGATGAGAACAGATACGCAGTATTTT.

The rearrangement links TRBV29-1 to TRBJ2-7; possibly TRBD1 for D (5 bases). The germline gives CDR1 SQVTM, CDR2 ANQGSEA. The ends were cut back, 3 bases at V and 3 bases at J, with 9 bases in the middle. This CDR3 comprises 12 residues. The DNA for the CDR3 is TGCAGCGTTGAGATACAGGACTACGAGCAGTACTTC. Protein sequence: CSVEIQDYEQYF.

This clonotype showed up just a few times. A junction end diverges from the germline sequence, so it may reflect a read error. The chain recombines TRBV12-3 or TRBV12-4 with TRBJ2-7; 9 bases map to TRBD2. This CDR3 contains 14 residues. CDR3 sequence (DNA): TGTGCCAGCAGTCTAGCGGGATCTCCTTACGAGCAGTACTTC. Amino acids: CASSLAGSPYEQYF.

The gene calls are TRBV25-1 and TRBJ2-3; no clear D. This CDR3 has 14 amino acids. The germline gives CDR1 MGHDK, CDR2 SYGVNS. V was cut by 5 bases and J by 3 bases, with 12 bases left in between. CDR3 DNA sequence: TGTGCCAGCAGTTATAACAGTTATACAGATACGCAGTATTTT. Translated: CASSYNSYTDTQYF.

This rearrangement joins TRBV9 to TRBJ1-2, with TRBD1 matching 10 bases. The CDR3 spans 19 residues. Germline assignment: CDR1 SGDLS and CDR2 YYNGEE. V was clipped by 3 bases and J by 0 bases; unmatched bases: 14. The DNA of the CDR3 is TGTGCCAGCAGCGGACCGATCCGGGACAGGGGAGGTTCTAACTATGGCTACACCTTC. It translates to CASSGPIRDRGGSNYGYTF.

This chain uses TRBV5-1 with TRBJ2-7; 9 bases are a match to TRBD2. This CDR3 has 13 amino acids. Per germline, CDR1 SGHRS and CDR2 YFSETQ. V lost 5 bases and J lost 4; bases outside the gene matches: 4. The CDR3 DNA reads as TGCGCCAGCAGGACTAGCGGTGTTTACGAGCAGTACTTC. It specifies CASRTSGVYEQYF.

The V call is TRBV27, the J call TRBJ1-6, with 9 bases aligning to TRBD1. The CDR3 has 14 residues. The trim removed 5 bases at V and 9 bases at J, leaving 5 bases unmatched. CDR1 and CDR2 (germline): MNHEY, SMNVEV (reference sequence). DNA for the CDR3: TGTGCCAGCAGTCTGACAGGGGGTATTTCACCCCTCCACTTT. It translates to CASSLTGGISPLHF.

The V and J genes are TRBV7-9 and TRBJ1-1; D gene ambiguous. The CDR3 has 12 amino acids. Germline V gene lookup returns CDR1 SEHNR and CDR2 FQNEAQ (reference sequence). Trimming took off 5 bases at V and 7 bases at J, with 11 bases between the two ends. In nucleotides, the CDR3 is TGTGCCAGCAGCCGAGGGCGAAGTGAAGCTTTCTTT. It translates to CASSRGRSEAFF.

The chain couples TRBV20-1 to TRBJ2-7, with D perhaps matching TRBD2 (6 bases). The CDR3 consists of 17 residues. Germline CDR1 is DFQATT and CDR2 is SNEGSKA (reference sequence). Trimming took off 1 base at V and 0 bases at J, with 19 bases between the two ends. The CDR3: CSARAIDRDWNSYEQYF. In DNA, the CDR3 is TGCAGTGCTAGAGCGATTGACCGGGACTGGAACTCCTACGAGCAGTACTTC.

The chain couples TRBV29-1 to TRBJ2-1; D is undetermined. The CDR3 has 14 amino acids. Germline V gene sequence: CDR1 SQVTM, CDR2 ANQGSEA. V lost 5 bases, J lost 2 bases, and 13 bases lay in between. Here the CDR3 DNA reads TGCAGCGTTAAGCTCACGAGCGCCTACAATGAGCAGTTCTTC. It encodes CSVKLTSAYNEQFF.